The 27 T cell receptor beta chains below all came from one sample that was sequenced in a study of T cell responses to AZD1222 COVID-19 vaccine (dated by TCRdb to about 2021). The library was prepared using the immunoSEQ multiplex PCR assay. TCRdb took over this immuneACCESS table, retaining in-frame rearrangements with V and J assigned. Such tables are incomplete; in checked studies, under half of the missing clones stem from an unresolved V gene, and the remainder is unexplained. In this sample the table shows some 140,000 clones, about 93% of which occur a single time. The ten largest account for about 6.7% of the sample. The time point label corresponds to: about 28 days (+/-7) after the second vaccine dose. This specimen consisted of peripheral blood, obtained 28 days after the second AZD1222 dose. These receptors all come from an adult who received the AZD1222 COVID-19 vaccine.

Details on this clone: The junction does not match germline at one end; this may be a read error. The chain has TRBV6-2 or TRBV6-3 and TRBJ2-7; D uncertain. This CDR3 is built from 11 residues. Per the germline V gene, CDR1 is MNHEY and CDR2 is SVGEGT. The CDR3 here is CASSYSIDRHF. CDR3 nucleotides: TGTGCCAGCAGTTACTCGATTGATCGCCACTTC.

The chain joins TRBV4-1 to TRBJ2-1, with D possibly matching TRBD2 (5 bases). This CDR3 is 16 amino acids long. Germline V lookup: CDR1 MGHRA, CDR2 YSYEKL. Trimming stripped 2 bases from V and 1 base from J, with 12 bases between. The CDR3 loop is CASSQPLDKSYNEQFF. CDR3 bases: TGCGCCAGCAGCCAACCACTAGACAAGTCCTACAATGAGCAGTTCTTC.

This chain links TRBV28 with TRBJ2-7; possible D gene TRBD1, 6 bases. V shed 6 bases and J shed 3 bases, with 15 bases lying between them. The CDR3 sequence is 14 residues long. Germline lookup yields CDR1 MDHEN and CDR2 SYDVKM. CDR3 nucleotides: TGTGCCAGCAGCATCAGGTCAGGGGACTACGAGCAGTACTTC. Translation gives CASSIRSGDYEQYF.

V and J are TRBV12-3 or TRBV12-4 and TRBJ1-2; D is unresolved. This CDR3 contains 13 residues. Trimming took 6 bases from V and 4 from J, leaving 12 bases between them. The CDR3 protein is CASSTTGVYGYTF. CDR3 bases: TGTGCCAGCAGCACCACCGGGGTCTATGGCTACACCTTC.

In this sample, this clone turned up once. The chain employs TRBV6-2 or TRBV6-3 and TRBJ2-1; D perhaps matches TRBD2 (6 bases). In germline, CDR1 is MNHEY, CDR2 SVGEGT. Trimming cost V 4 bases and J 0 bases, with 10 bases left between them. This CDR3 has 15 residues. The CDR3 loop is CASSLAASSYNEQFF. CDR3 nucleotides: TGTGCCAGCAGTTTAGCGGCCAGCTCCTACAATGAGCAGTTCTTC.

This clone was observed a single time. The chain combines TRBV12-3 or TRBV12-4 with TRBJ1-6; no firm D call. V lost 6 bases to trimming and J lost 9 bases, with 12 bases between them. The CDR3 has 13 amino acids. The CDR3 nucleotides are TGTGCCAGCAGCCCGGGCCACTCTTCACCCCTCCACTTT. Protein: CASSPGHSSPLHF.

The CDR3 DNA is TGTGCCAGCAGTTACGAAGCACGCCCCGGAGCCTACAATGAGCAGTTCTTC. It encodes CASSYEARPGAYNEQFF. The V call is TRBV6-2 or TRBV6-3, the J call TRBJ2-1; D remains ambiguous. Germline CDR1 is MNHEY and CDR2 is SVGEGT. The germline V and J ends were trimmed by 2 bases and 2 bases, with 16 bases remaining between them. The CDR3 is made up of 17 amino acids.

The rearrangement uses TRBV21-1 and TRBJ2-7; the D call in the table, TRBD1, was not verified against the DNA. TRBV21-1 is deemed a pseudogene. The CDR3 contains 16 residues. The CDR3 loop reads CASSPRQGRDVLEQYF. CDR3 sequence (DNA): TGTGCCAGCAGCCCGCGACAGGGACGGGATGTACTCGAGCAGTACTTC.

This chain connects TRBV9 to TRBJ2-7; 7 positions agree with TRBD2. The ends lost 1 base at V and 1 base at J; junction bases unmatched: 2. The CDR3 has 14 residues. CDR1 SGDLS and CDR2 YYNGEE come from the germline V gene. This CDR3 is CASSVSGNSYEQYF. The CDR3 bases are TGTGCCAGCAGCGTAAGCGGGAATTCCTACGAGCAGTACTTC.

V and J are TRBV7-9 and TRBJ2-7; D is perhaps TRBD1 (5 bases). The CDR3 sequence is 13 residues long. Germline V CDR1 and CDR2: SEHNR, FQNEAQ (reference sequence). Deletions cut 5 bases from V and 12 bases from J, with 20 bases between. CDR3 protein: CASSHKDKTAGYF. For the CDR3, the DNA is TGTGCCAGCAGCCACAAGGACAAGACTGCAGGGTACTTC.

V is TRBV7-3 and J is TRBJ2-3; 8 nucleotides agree with TRBD1. This CDR3 comprises 14 residues. Germline loops: CDR1 SGHTA, CDR2 FQGTGA. V shed 7 bases, J shed 4 bases, and the junction held 7 bases outside the gene matches. The DNA of the CDR3 is TGTGCCAGCAAGAGACAGGGGTCGGCAGATACGCAGTATTTT. Translation gives CASKRQGSADTQYF.

The chain carries TRBV9 and TRBJ2-7, with D uncertain. The CDR3 has 15 amino acids. Trimming left V 0 bases short and J 0 bases short, with 10 bases between. From germline, CDR1 is SGDLS and CDR2 YYNGEE. CDR3 region: CASSVGYRSSYEQYF. In DNA form, the CDR3 reads TGTGCCAGCAGCGTAGGATACCGGAGCTCCTACGAGCAGTACTTC.

The chain carries TRBV12-3 or TRBV12-4 and TRBJ1-5; TRBD1 might be the D (5 bases). This CDR3 is built from 13 residues. With 6 bases removed from V and 4 bases from J, the gap between germline ends came to 10 bases. The CDR3 loop reads CASRWGGNQPQHF. CDR3 sequence (DNA): TGTGCCAGCAGATGGGGGGGGAATCAGCCCCAGCATTTT.

The genes are TRBV19 and TRBJ1-1; D is unclear. The germline V and J ends were trimmed by 1 base and 11 bases, with 11 bases remaining between them. The length of the CDR3 is 12 residues. Germline assignment: CDR1 LNHDA and CDR2 SQIVND (reference sequence). The CDR3 sequence: CASSIGAAGAFF. The CDR3 DNA follows: TGTGCCAGTAGTATAGGAGCCGCGGGGGCTTTCTTT.

This rearrangement joins TRBV2 to TRBJ1-4; no clear D gene. The V end was cut by 8 bases, the J end by 0 bases, with 22 bases between. Germline CDR1 is SNHLY and CDR2 is FYNNEI. CDR3 length equals 18 residues. CDR3 amino acids: CASHSLRRRSATNEKLFF. The DNA of the CDR3 is TGTGCCAGCCACAGCCTACGTCGACGGAGCGCAACTAATGAAAAACTGTTTTTT.

The chain links TRBV11-1 to TRBJ1-1; 9 bases are shared with TRBD1. CDR3 length: 13 amino acids. Germline values: CDR1 SGHAT, CDR2 FQDESV (reference sequence). Trimming at V came to 6 bases and at J to 6 bases, leaving 5 bases not matched to a gene. The CDR3 DNA reads TGTGCCAGCAGAGGACAGGGGAGGTCTGAAGCTTTCTTT. Translating gives CASRGQGRSEAFF.

The chain has TRBV14 and TRBJ1-1; D is possibly TRBD1 (5 bases). CDR3 length equals 13 residues. The V gene lost 5 bases and the J gene lost 0 bases, with 7 bases spanning the gap. The germline V gene encodes CDR1 SGHDN and CDR2 FVKESK. CDR3 amino acids: CASSGGLNTEAFF. In DNA, the CDR3 is TGTGCCAGCAGCGGGGGGTTGAACACTGAAGCTTTCTTT.

V gene TRBV4-2 combines with J gene TRBJ2-1; D assignment may be TRBD1 or TRBD2 (5 bases each). CDR1 and CDR2 from the germline V gene are LGHNA and YNFKEQ. This CDR3 is built from 17 residues. V was pared by 0 bases and J by 3 bases, with 15 bases between. CDR3 sequence: CASSQDRRAGGYNEQFF. The CDR3 coding sequence is TGTGCCAGCAGCCAAGATCGAAGAGCTGGGGGCTACAATGAGCAGTTCTTC.

This clone was found once. This sequence joins TRBV6-5 and TRBJ2-7, with 10 bases identical to TRBD1. CDR3 length: 14 residues. V gave up 4 bases and J gave up 2 bases; unmatched junction bases: 2. From germline, CDR1 is MNHEY and CDR2 SVGAGI. CDR3 amino acids: CASSSTGGTYEQYF. The CDR3 DNA is TGTGCCAGCAGTTCGACAGGGGGCACCTACGAGCAGTACTTC.

The CDR3: CASSFTASGAAFAVEQYF. CDR3 nucleotides: TGTGCCAGCAGCTTTACGGCTAGCGGGGCGGCCTTCGCTGTCGAGCAGTACTTC. The chain uses TRBV5-6 and TRBJ2-7; 9 bases map to TRBD2. The CDR3 is made up of 18 amino acids. The germline CDR1 and CDR2 sequences are SGHDT and YYEEEE. Germline trimming cut 2 bases from V and 6 bases from J; bases unmatched to any gene: 18.

The gene calls are TRBV2 and TRBJ2-7; TRBD1 agrees at 8 bases. The germline V gene has CDR1 SNHLY and CDR2 FYNNEI. The CDR3 is 15 residues long. V trimming: 2 bases; J trimming: 1 base; junction bases outside the gene matches: 4. CDR3 in amino acids: CASSEQGANSYEQYF. The CDR3 DNA follows: TGTGCCAGCAGTGAACAGGGGGCGAATTCCTACGAGCAGTACTTC.

The gene calls are TRBV7-9 and TRBJ1-6, with D uncertain. Per germline, CDR1 SEHNR and CDR2 FQNEAQ (reference sequence). This CDR3 has 14 amino acids. Between the trimmed V and J ends, which lost 6 bases and 7 bases, there was a span of 13 bases. DNA for the CDR3: TGTGCCAGCAGACACGGACCTTCCAATTCACCCCTCCACTTT. Its protein product is CASRHGPSNSPLHF.

This clone was detected only once. This chain uses TRBV19 with TRBJ2-2, with D maybe TRBD1 (5 bases). V lost 1 base, J lost 8 bases, and 8 bases lay in between. The CDR3 runs 13 residues. The germline CDR1 and CDR2 sequences are LNHDA and SQIVND (reference sequence). The CDR3 bases are TGTGCCAGTAGTATAGCAGGGCTTGGGGAGCTGTTTTTT. Translating gives CASSIAGLGELFF.

This chain uses TRBV18 with TRBJ1-4; a possible D gene is TRBD1 (5 bases). Looked up from germline, CDR1 is KGHSH and CDR2 is LQKENI. Trimming cost V 3 bases and J 10 bases, with 12 bases left between them. There are 13 residues in the CDR3. The CDR3 DNA sequence: TGTGCCAGCTCACCCTTGGGGCAGACAAAACTGTTTTTT. It encodes CASSPLGQTKLFF.

V gene TRBV5-4 combines with J gene TRBJ1-2; D gene uncertain. V lost 1 base and J lost 4, with 8 bases in between. This CDR3 has 13 amino acids. Germline CDR1 and CDR2: SGHNT and YYREEE (reference sequence). This chain's CDR3 is CASSLWGTYGYTF. As DNA, the CDR3 is TGTGCCAGCAGCTTGTGGGGTACCTATGGCTACACCTTC.

V and J are TRBV4-1 and TRBJ1-5, with 7 bases that match TRBD1. V shed 6 bases, J shed 4 bases, and the junction held 9 bases outside the gene matches. CDR3 size: 15 residues. The germline V gene has CDR1 MGHRA and CDR2 YSYEKL. The CDR3 DNA reads TGCGCCAGCAGTAATCCGGGACAGATAAATCAGCCCCAGCATTTT. Residues: CASSNPGQINQPQHF.

The V and J genes are TRBV19 and TRBJ2-1; 10 bases match TRBD2. The CDR3 consists of 16 residues. Germline assignment: CDR1 LNHDA and CDR2 SQIVND (reference sequence). Germline trimming cut 3 bases from V and 4 bases from J; bases unmatched to any gene: 6. CDR3 loop: CASSISFSGGYNEQFF. The CDR3 DNA follows: TGTGCCAGTAGTATCTCTTTTAGCGGGGGGTACAATGAGCAGTTCTTC.